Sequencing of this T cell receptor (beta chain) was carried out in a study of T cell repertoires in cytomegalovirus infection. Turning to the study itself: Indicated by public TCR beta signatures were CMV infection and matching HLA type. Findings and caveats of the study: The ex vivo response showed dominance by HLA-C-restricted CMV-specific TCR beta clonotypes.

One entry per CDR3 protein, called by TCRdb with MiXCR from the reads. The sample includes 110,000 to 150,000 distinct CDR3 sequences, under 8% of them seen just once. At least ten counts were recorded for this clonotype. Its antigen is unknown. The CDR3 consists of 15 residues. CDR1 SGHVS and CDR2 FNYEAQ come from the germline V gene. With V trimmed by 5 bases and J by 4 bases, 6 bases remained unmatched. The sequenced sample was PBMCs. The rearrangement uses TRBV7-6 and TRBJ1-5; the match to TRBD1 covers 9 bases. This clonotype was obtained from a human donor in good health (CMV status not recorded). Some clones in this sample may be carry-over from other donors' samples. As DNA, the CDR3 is TGTGCCAGCAGCGTTGGGACAGGGTGGAATCAGCCCCAGCATTTT. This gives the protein CASSVGTGWNQPQHF.